The 21 T cell receptor beta chains below come from one sample, sequenced in a study of CD8 T cells in ankylosing spondylitis. TCRdb used MiXCR to reprocess the 5' RACE reads, holding one entry per CDR3 protein. The table records some 250,000 distinct CDR3 sequences, around 25% of them present only once. Sequencing used blood, either unsorted or a sorted T cell fraction (not recorded which). The receptors were sampled from a male donor with ankylosing spondylitis or in good health (not recorded which).

The CDR3 sequence: CAISAGQGVYEQYF. The DNA for the CDR3 is TGTGCCATCAGTGCTGGACAGGGGGTCTACGAGCAGTACTTC. The J gene is TRBJ2-7, the V gene TRBV10-3; 10 positions agree with TRBD1. Germline CDR1 is ENHRY and CDR2 is SYGVKD. The CDR3 runs 14 residues. The trim removed 4 bases at V and 3 bases at J, leaving 3 bases unmatched.

The rearrangement joins TRBV10-3 to TRBJ2-6; D is perhaps TRBD1 (6 bases). The CDR3 runs to 15 residues. Trimming removed 3 bases from V and 10 bases from J, with 16 bases in between. Germline CDR1 reads ENHRY; CDR2 reads SYGVKD. CDR3 sequence reads: CAISDPTGIGNVLTF. In nucleotides, the CDR3 is TGTGCCATCAGTGACCCCACAGGGATCGGGAACGTCCTGACTTTC.

This rearrangement joins TRBV20-1 to TRBJ2-5; D unresolved. Trimming left V 3 bases short and J 5 bases short, with 13 bases between. The CDR3 consists of 13 residues. CDR1 and CDR2 (germline): DFQATT, SNEGSKA (reference sequence). CDR3 nucleotide sequence: TGCAGTGCTAGTTCTTTCTCGAGCGAGACCCAGTACTTC. Translated, it gives CSASSFSSETQYF.

The chain has TRBV25-1 and TRBJ2-5, with a tentative D call TRBD2 (7 bases). Trimming shortened V by 3 bases and J by 4 bases, and 12 bases separated the two germline ends. The CDR3 runs to 14 residues. Germline loops: CDR1 MGHDK, CDR2 SYGVNS. The CDR3 region has the DNA TGTGCCAGCAGTGATCCGGGGGGCCGAGAGACCCAGTACTTC. Protein sequence: CASSDPGGRETQYF.

V is TRBV29-1 and J is TRBJ2-3; TRBD2 matches at 10 bases. The V segment lost 3 bases and the J segment 3 bases; nucleotides outside the gene matches: 9. Per germline, CDR1 SQVTM and CDR2 ANQGSEA. The CDR3 totals 16 residues. The CDR3 DNA is TGCAGCGTTGATAGCCCGGGACTAGCGCTGACAGATACGCAGTATTTT. This codes for CSVDSPGLALTDTQYF.

This clonotype was seen repeatedly, ten times or more. This sequence joins TRBV4-2 and TRBJ2-1, with 7 bases identical to TRBD2. Trimming removed 0 bases from V and 0 bases from J; junction bases left unmatched: 5. CDR1 is LGHNA, CDR2 YNFKEQ, per germline. This CDR3 spans 17 amino acids. CDR3 sequence: CASSQDGWGGSYNEQFF. CDR3 nucleotides: TGTGCCAGCAGCCAAGATGGGTGGGGGGGCTCCTACAATGAGCAGTTCTTC.

The chain combines TRBV2 with TRBJ2-1, with 11 bases lining up with TRBD2. In germline, CDR1 is SNHLY, CDR2 FYNNEI. This CDR3 spans 13 amino acids. Trimming at V came to 6 bases and at J to 7 bases, leaving 2 bases not matched to a gene. The DNA of the CDR3 is TGTGCCAGCAGGGGACTAGCGGAAAATGAGCAGTTCTTC. Its translation is CASRGLAENEQFF. The variable domain in full, with the rest retrieved from reference TRBV2 and TRBJ2-1, is EPEVTQTPSHQVTQMGQEVILRCVPISNHLYFYWYRQILGQKVEFLVSFYNNEISEKSEIFDDQFSVERPDGSNFTLKIRSTKLEDSAMYFCASRGLAENEQFFGPGTRLTVL.

This clonotype was seen many times. CDR3 loop: CASSPGTGDEQYF. The CDR3 nucleotides are TGTGCCAGCAGTCCCGGGACAGGTGACGAGCAGTACTTC. The V call is TRBV12-3 or TRBV12-4, the J call TRBJ2-7; 8 positions agree with TRBD1. This CDR3 comprises 13 residues. V lost 5 bases and J lost 5; bases outside the gene matches: 5.

This clonotype turned up a few times. J is TRBJ1-1 and V is TRBV20-1; TRBD1 matches 8 bases. CDR3 length: 14 residues. The ends lost 6 bases at V and 0 bases at J; junction bases unmatched: 6. Germline lookup yields CDR1 DFQATT and CDR2 SNEGSKA (reference sequence). CDR3 DNA: TGCAGTGCCCGGGACAGGCGTATGAACACTGAAGCTTTCTTT. Its protein product is CSARDRRMNTEAFF.

This rearrangement joins TRBV24-1 to TRBJ2-4, with TRBD1 matching over 9 bases. This CDR3 is 22 amino acids long. Trimming at V came to 3 bases and at J to 0 bases, leaving 20 bases not matched to a gene. Germline lookup yields CDR1 KGHDR and CDR2 SFDVKD. CDR3 nucleotides: TGTGCCACCAGTGATCTAGCCGAAGACCGGGACAGGGAGGATACAGCCAAAAACATTCAGTACTTC. Its protein product is CATSDLAEDRDREDTAKNIQYF.

The chain uses TRBV28 and TRBJ2-7, with a tentative D call TRBD1 (5 bases). This CDR3 spans 11 amino acids. The V and J ends lost 9 bases and 6 bases respectively, with 12 bases between them. From germline, CDR1 is MDHEN and CDR2 SYDVKM. The CDR3 loop is CASTGAVEQYF. CDR3 nucleotide sequence: TGTGCCAGTACAGGTGCAGTCGAGCAGTACTTC.

V usage is TRBV21-1 and J usage is TRBJ2-2; TRBD2, the D gene given by the table, was not confirmed from the DNA. TRBV21-1 is a pseudogene. The CDR3 spans 15 residues. The chain's CDR3 is CASSKGLAGSGELFF. The CDR3 DNA reads TGTGCCAGCAGCAAAGGACTAGCGGGGTCCGGGGAGCTGTTTTTT.

This chain joins TRBV2 and TRBJ1-2; no clear D gene. The CDR3 spans 13 residues. V was pared by 4 bases and J by 2 bases, with 8 bases between. Germline V gene sequence: CDR1 SNHLY, CDR2 FYNNEI. The CDR3 protein is CASSGVGNYGYTF. The CDR3 DNA sequence: TGTGCCAGCAGTGGGGTGGGGAACTATGGCTACACCTTC.

V and J are TRBV6-5 and TRBJ1-2; 7 bases line up with TRBD1. The CDR3 length is 14 residues. The germline gives CDR1 MNHEY, CDR2 SVGAGI. The J segment lost 7 bases and the V segment lost 3 bases, leaving 8 bases of the junction unmatched. In nucleotides, the CDR3 is TGTGCCAGCAGTTATCGAAGGGGGCTGAGTGGCTACACCTTC. Translating gives CASSYRRGLSGYTF.

J is TRBJ1-2 and V is TRBV29-1, with no clear D. Trimming left V 4 bases short and J 1 base short, with 7 bases between. Germline CDR1 is SQVTM and CDR2 is ANQGSEA. This CDR3 is built from 12 residues. The CDR3 is CSVGRINYGYTF. The CDR3 DNA reads TGCAGCGTTGGTCGAATTAACTATGGCTACACCTTC.

This clonotype was counted at least ten times. The germline gene is not matched at one end of the junction; a read error may be the cause. Written as DNA, the CDR3 is TGCAGTGGCAGGGAGGGTATCACTGAAGTTTTCTTT. It specifies CSGREGITEVFF. V gene TRBV20-1 combines with J gene TRBJ1-1, with D perhaps matching TRBD1 (5 bases). Per the germline V gene, CDR1 is DFQATT and CDR2 is SNEGSKA (reference sequence). The CDR3 is 12 residues long.

The chain couples TRBV12-3 or TRBV12-4 to TRBJ2-7, with TRBD2 as a possible D gene (5 bases). This CDR3 contains 15 residues. V shed 4 bases and J shed 3 bases, with 16 bases lying between them. The CDR3, as DNA: TGTGCCAGCAGTTCCTCCAACAGTGAGGGCTACGAGCAGTACTTC. Protein: CASSSSNSEGYEQYF.

This clonotype was detected ten times or more. J is TRBJ2-2 and V is TRBV12-3 or TRBV12-4; possibly TRBD2 for D (6 bases). The CDR3 covers 14 residues. V lost 7 bases and J lost 1, with 10 bases in between. The CDR3 loop reads CASNMGGNTGELFF. The CDR3 DNA is TGTGCCAGCAATATGGGGGGGAACACCGGGGAGCTGTTTTTT.

This sequence joins TRBV6-1 and TRBJ1-1; D is possibly TRBD1 (6 bases). CDR3 length equals 14 residues. CDR1 is MNHNS and CDR2 is SASEGT in the germline V gene. V lost 6 bases, J lost 5 bases, and 16 bases lay in between. The DNA for the CDR3 is TGTGCCAGCAGGCTCCGGACAGCCAGAACTGAAGCTTTCTTT. This translates into CASRLRTARTEAFF.

J is TRBJ2-7 and V is TRBV20-1; the D gene is possibly TRBD2 (6 bases). Germline-derived CDR1 and CDR2 are DFQATT and SNEGSKA (reference sequence). Trimming cost V 3 bases and J 2 bases, with 11 bases left between them. The CDR3 consists of 13 residues. The DNA of the CDR3 is TGCAGTGCTAGGTCGCGGACTACCTACGAGCAGTACTTC. Amino acid sequence: CSARSRTTYEQYF.

The V and J genes are TRBV6-1 and TRBJ2-1; 9 nucleotides match TRBD1. Germline CDR1 and CDR2: MNHNS and SASEGT. The CDR3 contains 15 residues. V shed 7 bases, J shed 5 bases, and the junction held 9 bases outside the gene matches. The CDR3 region has the DNA TGTGCCAGCACCAAGGGACAGGGTCCCCACAATGAGCAGTTCTTC. Its translation: CASTKGQGPHNEQFF.